The 30 T cell receptor beta chains given below trace back to one sample, sequenced in a study of T cells in Graves' hyperthyroidism and ophthalmopathy. Amplified TCR beta CDR3 regions came from RNA transcripts. With the HTBI primer set, the TCR CDR3 went through a first round of RT-PCR. TCRdb used MiXCR to reprocess the multiplex PCR reads, holding one entry per CDR3 protein. The repertoire has around 580,000 distinct CDR3 sequences, around 42% of them found once; the top ten carry around 8%. The specimen was peripheral blood or thyroid tissue (not recorded which). The receptors were sampled from a woman younger than 30 with Graves' hyperthyroidism.

This clonotype was seen repeatedly, ten times or more. This chain uses TRBV7-3 with TRBJ2-5; D might be TRBD1 (6 bases). The CDR3 loop spans 13 amino acids. V dropped 2 bases and J dropped 4 bases, with 8 bases sitting between them. The V gene's germline CDR1 is SGHTA and CDR2 FQGTGA. As DNA, the CDR3 is TGTGCCAGCAGCTTATCAGGGGTAGAGACCCAGTACTTC. Amino acid sequence: CASSLSGVETQYF.

This clonotype came up many times. The chain joins TRBV15 to TRBJ1-1; D is ambiguous. The CDR3 has 15 amino acids. V was trimmed by 5 bases and J by 2 bases, leaving 15 bases between them. CDR1 is LNHNV, CDR2 YYDKDF, per germline (reference sequence). CDR3 in DNA: TGTGCCACCAGCGAACCTCACAGCGTTAACACTGAAGCTTTCTTT. Residues: CATSEPHSVNTEAFF.

The genes are TRBV30 and TRBJ2-1; 7 bases agree with TRBD1. This CDR3 spans 14 amino acids. Germline-derived CDR1 and CDR2 are GTSNPN and SVGIG (reference sequence). Losses at the gene ends were 1 base for V and 7 bases for J; bases not matched to a gene: 7. In nucleotides, the CDR3 is TGTGCCTGGAGTGCAACAGGGGACCGAAATGAGCAGTTCTTC. Translating gives CAWSATGDRNEQFF.

This chain connects TRBV6-2 or TRBV6-3 to TRBJ2-5; possible D gene TRBD2, 5 bases. Between the trimmed V and J ends, which lost 4 bases and 5 bases, there was a span of 14 bases. The CDR3 extends over 14 amino acids. Germline V gives CDR1 MNHEY, CDR2 SVGEGT. CDR3 nucleotides: TGTGCCAGCAGTTTGAGCCGGAGGAGGGAGACCCAGTACTTC. Its protein product is CASSLSRRRETQYF.

This chain links TRBV29-1 with TRBJ1-1; 8 positions match TRBD1. Germline loops: CDR1 SQVTM, CDR2 ANQGSEA. V gave up 0 bases and J gave up 1 base; unmatched junction bases: 1. This CDR3 spans 14 amino acids. CDR3 in amino acids: CSVEDGQGNTEAFF. The DNA of the CDR3 is TGCAGCGTTGAAGACGGACAGGGGAACACTGAAGCTTTCTTT.

This clonotype appeared many times. This chain joins TRBV7-9 and TRBJ2-5; TRBD2 agrees at 13 bases. Per the germline V gene, CDR1 is SEHNR and CDR2 is FQNEAQ (reference sequence). V gave up 1 base and J gave up 5 bases; unmatched junction bases: 7. The CDR3 sequence is 17 residues long. CDR3 loop: CASSLDRLAGGAETQYF. The CDR3 DNA follows: TGTGCCAGCAGCTTAGACCGACTAGCGGGAGGTGCGGAGACCCAGTACTTC.

The chain is built from TRBV9 and TRBJ2-4; TRBD1 or TRBD2 may be the D gene (5 bases each). The germline gives CDR1 SGDLS, CDR2 YYNGEE. The V end lost 0 bases, the J end lost 8 bases, and 15 bases lay between the germline ends. The CDR3 loop spans 15 amino acids. The CDR3 DNA follows: TGTGCCAGCAGCGTAGCTGACGGGGCCGTAGACATTCAGTACTTC. It specifies CASSVADGAVDIQYF.

This clonotype was seen ten or more times. The rearrangement links TRBV15 to TRBJ1-2; 9 nucleotides align to TRBD1. Germline trimming cut 1 base from V and 8 bases from J; bases unmatched to any gene: 8. The CDR3 has 15 residues. Germline-derived CDR1 and CDR2 are LNHNV and YYDKDF (reference sequence). The CDR3 sequence is CATSRGQGVLGGYTF. The CDR3 DNA follows: TGTGCCACCAGCAGAGGACAGGGGGTATTGGGAGGCTACACCTTC.

This clonotype appeared a few times. The chain joins TRBV2 to TRBJ2-3, with TRBD2 as a possible D gene (6 bases). V was shortened by 5 bases and J by 9 bases, with 15 bases between the two germline ends. Germline V lookup: CDR1 SNHLY, CDR2 FYNNEI. The CDR3 is made up of 13 amino acids. CDR3 protein: CASSLDPGGTQYF. Here the CDR3 DNA reads TGTGCCAGCAGTCTGGACCCCGGAGGGACGCAGTATTTT.

The sample holds a few counts of this clonotype. The V gene is TRBV30, the J gene TRBJ2-7; possible D gene TRBD1, 5 bases. The germline gives CDR1 GTSNPN, CDR2 SVGIG (reference sequence). This CDR3 is built from 16 residues. V gave up 2 bases and J gave up 4 bases, with 21 bases separating them. CDR3 DNA: TGTGCCTGGAGTACGGACACGTACCCCGCTCCTTACGAGCAGTACTTC. This translates into CAWSTDTYPAPYEQYF.

The rearrangement uses TRBV12-3 or TRBV12-4 and TRBJ1-2, with TRBD1 matching 10 bases. J was trimmed by 6 bases and V by 3 bases; bases with no gene match: 4. The CDR3 consists of 14 residues. DNA for the CDR3: TGTGCCAGCAGTTTCCGGGACAGGGGAAATGGCTACACCTTC. Translating it yields CASSFRDRGNGYTF.

CDR3 loop: CASSLGWGVSIEQYF. CDR3 DNA sequence: TGTGCCAGCAGCCTAGGTTGGGGGGTTTCCATCGAGCAGTACTTC. The chain links TRBV2 to TRBJ2-7, with D perhaps TRBD2 (6 bases). V lost 6 bases and J 6 bases, leaving 21 bases between the germline ends. CDR1 and CDR2 from the germline V gene are SNHLY and FYNNEI. This CDR3 contains 15 residues.

There are many counts of this clonotype. The chain joins TRBV7-2 to TRBJ2-7; tentatively, D is TRBD1 (5 bases). The CDR3 has 14 residues. V was trimmed by 4 bases and J by 2 bases, leaving 12 bases between them. CDR1 SGHTA and CDR2 FQGNSA come from the germline V gene. The CDR3 here is CASSSRNRPYEQYF. DNA of the CDR3: TGTGCCAGCAGCTCCCGGAACAGGCCCTACGAGCAGTACTTC.

This clonotype was observed at least ten times. The chain employs TRBV4-2 and TRBJ2-2; 9 bases line up with TRBD2. V lost 1 base to trimming and J lost 7 bases; unmatched junction nucleotides: 7. CDR1 is LGHNA, CDR2 YNFKEQ, per germline. This CDR3 has 16 amino acids. CDR3 bases: TGTGCCAGCAGCCAAGGCCTAGCGGGAAGTGGCGGGGAGCTGTTTTTT. It codes for CASSQGLAGSGGELFF.

The chain joins TRBV9 to TRBJ2-6; D is unclear. Deletions cut 5 bases from V and 10 bases from J, with 13 bases between. Germline V gene sequence: CDR1 SGDLS, CDR2 YYNGEE. The CDR3 contains 13 residues. As DNA, the CDR3 is TGTGCCAGCAGTGCCGGTTGGGATAACGTCCTGACTTTC. It codes for CASSAGWDNVLTF.

This clonotype was observed a handful of times. The V call is TRBV2, the J call TRBJ2-7, with D perhaps matching TRBD1 (5 bases). This CDR3 contains 13 residues. V lost 2 bases and J lost 3, with 8 bases in between. Germline loops: CDR1 SNHLY, CDR2 FYNNEI. CDR3 coding DNA: TGTGCCAGCAGTGAATACAGGAACTACGAGCAGTACTTC. Encoded protein: CASSEYRNYEQYF.

In its sample, this clonotype was seen many times. The chain couples TRBV2 to TRBJ1-3; D not resolved. This CDR3 is built from 17 residues. Trimming stripped 0 bases from V and 4 bases from J, with 16 bases between. The germline V gene encodes CDR1 SNHLY and CDR2 FYNNEI. CDR3 DNA sequence: TGTGCCAGCAGTGAAGCGTATGCCGGCGGGATCGGAAACACCATATATTTT. Amino acid sequence: CASSEAYAGGIGNTIYF.

In DNA form, the CDR3 reads TGTGCCAGCAGCTTAGCGTATGGAAACGGGGCCAACGTCCTGACTTTC. Protein sequence: CASSLAYGNGANVLTF. The chain has TRBV7-2 and TRBJ2-6; D not resolved. V shed 0 bases and J shed 4 bases, with 10 bases lying between them. Per the germline V gene, CDR1 is SGHTA and CDR2 is FQGNSA. This CDR3 spans 16 amino acids. The full variable domain, in which reference TRBV7-2 and TRBJ2-6 provide the parts outside the CDR3, is GAGVSQSPSNKVTEKGKDVELRCDPISGHTALYWYRQSLGQGLEFLIYFQGNSAPDKSGLPSDRFSAERTGGSVSTLTIQRTQQEDSAVYLCASSLAYGNGANVLTFGAGSRLTVL.

This clonotype was counted at least ten times. The CDR3, as DNA: TGTGCCACCACGGAGGGCGGGGAGCTGTTTTTT. It encodes CATTEGGELFF. The chain is built from TRBV19 and TRBJ2-2; tentatively, D is TRBD2 (6 bases). Germline CDR1 and CDR2: LNHDA and SQIVND (reference sequence). Trimming shortened V by 10 bases and J by 7 bases, and 10 bases separated the two germline ends. The CDR3 is 11 amino acids.

This clonotype came up many times. The chain has TRBV20-1 and TRBJ1-2; unclear D gene. Trimming took off 1 base at V and 6 bases at J, with 9 bases between the two ends. The V gene's germline CDR1 is DFQATT and CDR2 SNEGSKA (reference sequence). This CDR3 is 12 amino acids long. The CDR3 coding sequence is TGCAGTGCTAGAGTGGGCGTTAATGGCTACACCTTC. Translated: CSARVGVNGYTF.

This clonotype came up once. The rearrangement uses TRBV12-3 or TRBV12-4 and TRBJ2-7; 8 bases agree with TRBD1. The CDR3 sequence is 14 residues long. The V segment lost 7 bases and the J segment 3 bases; nucleotides outside the gene matches: 8. CDR3 loop: CASTRTGNRYEQYF. In nucleotides, the CDR3 is TGTGCCAGCACCCGGACAGGGAACCGCTACGAGCAGTACTTC.

The chain couples TRBV20-1 to TRBJ2-7; the match to TRBD2 covers 10 bases. V shed 6 bases and J 7 bases; nucleotides not matched to a gene: 9. Germline-derived CDR1 and CDR2 are DFQATT and SNEGSKA (reference sequence). The CDR3 totals 13 residues. The DNA for the CDR3 is TGCAGTGCCAGCGCTAGCGGGAGAGGGGAGCAGTACTTC. Translating gives CSASASGRGEQYF.

V is TRBV2 and J is TRBJ2-2, with a possible D match to TRBD2 (6 bases). The length of the CDR3 is 14 residues. Germline V gene lookup returns CDR1 SNHLY and CDR2 FYNNEI. Trimming shortened V by 8 bases and J by 11 bases, and 21 bases separated the two germline ends. This CDR3 reads CASVRGESYNELFF. The CDR3 DNA reads as TGTGCCAGCGTACGCGGGGAATCCTACAATGAGCTGTTTTTT.

This chain links TRBV29-1 with TRBJ1-2; TRBD1 aligns across 7 bases. Germline assignment: CDR1 SQVTM and CDR2 ANQGSEA. The CDR3 has 13 amino acids. V lost 4 bases and J lost 0; bases outside the gene matches: 2. CDR3 residues: CSVGDSPNYGYTF. The CDR3 DNA sequence: TGCAGCGTTGGGGACAGCCCTAACTATGGCTACACCTTC. Combining the CDR3 with reference TRBV29-1 and TRBJ1-2 gives the whole variable domain SAVISQKPSRDICQRGTSLTIQCQVDSQVTMMFWYRQQPGQSLTLIATANQGSEATYESGFVIDKFPISRPNLTFSTLTVSNMSPEDSSIYLCSVGDSPNYGYTFGSGTRLTVV.

This clonotype was observed a single time. The chain couples TRBV7-9 to TRBJ2-7, with D tentatively TRBD1 (6 bases). The CDR3 has 14 amino acids. Germline assignment: CDR1 SEHNR and CDR2 FQNEAQ (reference sequence). The V end was cut by 9 bases, the J end by 3 bases, with 18 bases between. CDR3 bases: TGTGCCAGTAGTATTGAGGGACACGGCTACGAGCAGTACTTC. It translates to CASSIEGHGYEQYF.

This clonotype was counted between two and nine times. The rearrangement links TRBV3-1 to TRBJ1-2; D is unresolved. V was shortened by 3 bases and J by 0 bases, with 14 bases between the two germline ends. Germline V gene sequence: CDR1 LGHDT, CDR2 YNNKEL (reference sequence). The length of the CDR3 is 16 residues. CDR3 nucleotide sequence: TGTGCCAGCAGCCAGGCCCCTCGTGGGGCTAACTATGGCTACACCTTC. This codes for CASSQAPRGANYGYTF.

Regarding this clonotype: A single base separates this from a much larger clone, so it may be a read error. The J gene is TRBJ1-1, the V gene TRBV5-8; tentatively, D is TRBD1 (6 bases). The CDR3 consists of 14 residues. The germline CDR1 and CDR2 sequences are SGHTS and YDEGEE. V shed 4 bases and J shed 4 bases, with 14 bases lying between them. CDR3 DNA: TGTGCCAGCAGCCAAGTGGGGGCGATCACTGAAGCTTTCTTT. Protein sequence: CASSQVGAITEAFF.

To note about this clonotype: A clone one base away is much larger, so this may be a read error. J is TRBJ2-7 and V is TRBV5-4, with D perhaps matching TRBD1 (5 bases). CDR1 is SGHNT, CDR2 YYREEE, per germline (reference sequence). CDR3 length equals 15 residues. DNA of the CDR3: TGTGCCAGCAGCTTGGTGGCCATCTCTAGGGGCGAGCAGTGCTTC. This sequence encodes CASSLVAISRGEQCF.

The J gene is TRBJ1-1, the V gene TRBV7-3, with D tentatively TRBD1 (5 bases). This CDR3 comprises 11 residues. V lost 6 bases and J lost 12, with 14 bases in between. CDR1 is SGHTA, CDR2 FQGTGA, per germline. The CDR3, as DNA: TGTGCCAGCAGTCGATCGGGGGATCCTTTCTTT. Translation: CASSRSGDPFF.

The V and J genes are TRBV19 and TRBJ2-1; no reliable D call. CDR3 length: 9 residues. V was clipped by 7 bases and J by 10 bases, with 5 bases between them. Germline V gene sequence: CDR1 LNHDA, CDR2 SQIVND (reference sequence). As DNA, the CDR3 is TGTGCCAGTACCCCGGAGCAGTTCTTC. It codes for CASTPEQFF.